Here is one T cell receptor beta chain with its context. Its antigen specificity is not known. Base qualities are missing; no much larger clone stands one base away. CD8 naive samples consisted of CD45RO-negative cells that were positively selected for CCR7, yielding a CD45RA+CCR7+ population without TemRA cells. The donors were healthy, HIV-negative adults who had no recently reported acute infections or vaccinations. All donors were Caucasian adults living in Nashville, Tennessee, USA. After blood collection by leukapheresis, PBMCs were isolated using Ficoll-Histopaque density gradient centrifugation and then cryopreserved in the vapor phase of liquid nitrogen. Analytical flow cytometry was used to check the purity and quantity of every magnetically sorted T cell population. Genomic DNA was isolated from every sorted fraction and measured by UV absorbance on a Nanodrop 2000c. This sample is part of a study of shared clonotypes between healthy human individuals (TCRdb year 2020). Concerning the study at large: A couple of women and three men aged 18 to 49 years were included in the cohort. For each donor, CD4 naive and CD4 memory were each run on three plates, CD8 naive on two plates, and CD8 memory on one plate. Leukapheresis yielded between about 0.85 and 9.5 billion PBMCs per donor. To increase sequencing depth and limit assay-specific biases, different laboratories used diverse techniques to prepare libraries and sequence TCR repertoires. To estimate repertoire size and how much clonotype sharing occurs between individuals, the study deeply sequenced the blood TCR repertoires of roughly 5 healthy adults. Study-wide conclusions, independent of this receptor: When several donors were compared, the shared fraction of clonotypes was roughly 5% for naive CD4, over 3% for naive CD8, more than 2% for memory CD4, and 0.4% for memory CD8. Because the study included a small number of donors, the genetic and exposure-history diversity represented was limited. Higher generation probabilities were observed for clonotypes shared by all four sorted-subset donors than for non-shared clonotypes. Sampling was restricted to blood, and TCR repertoires in tissues likely differ from the TCR repertoires found in blood. Pairwise subsampling indicated that sequencing depth was expected to affect the degree of clonotype sharing among donors. Estimated clonotype richness was generally larger for naive than for memory subsets. Even with the large sequencing depth, rarefaction of the sorted-subset datasets indicated that sequencing was incomplete.

Using the deep immunoSEQ assay, TCR CDR3 regions were amplified from genomic DNA by multiplex PCR. Extracted genomic DNA from each cell subset was spread evenly across all wells of several immunoSEQ 96-well plates, with each plate serving as a replicate. For sorted subsets, each replicate PCR was loaded with 200 ng genomic DNA, equivalent to approximately 27,000 T cell genomes. Purified libraries were measured with a Qubit 3.0 fluorometer, size-checked on a Bioanalyzer 2100, and measured again with the KAPA Library Quantification kit. Every immunoSEQ 96-well plate was sequenced on a dedicated single-read 150-cycle Illumina NextSeq 550 flow cell. The authors processed their data as follows. Because only junctional sequences without quality scores were contained in the immunoSEQ output, filtering matching that applied to full-length reads could not be performed. To assign V/J genes and CDR3, sequences were annotated using PyIR, a Python wrapper for IgBLAST v1.9, with IMGT germline references. Reads were filtered out if the reads had weak V/J assignments (E-value above 1e-6), no CDR3, stop codons, out-of-frame junctions, or ambiguous translated residues. V3J clonotypes were defined as sequences sharing the same inferred V gene, J gene, and CDR3 amino acid sequence. The percentage overlap between two repertoires was calculated by dividing the number of shared unique clonotypes by the size of the smaller repertoire. Three approaches were used to assess repertoire richness: RTK rarefaction, the Chao1 estimator, and Recon v2.1 estimates of unobserved clonotypes. For all TCRbeta clonotypes obtained by the gDNA method from a few donors, generation probabilities were computed with OLGA. Entries here come from immuneACCESS through TCRdb and include only in-frame sequences with V and J called. Some clones fail to appear in such tables; in the studies checked, an unresolved V gene covers under half of the shortfall, and the cause of the remainder is unknown. The V and J calls and the clone size are those of that table, but D and trimming were determined from the DNA. Within this sample are around 2,000,000 clones, with under 95% of them counted one time only. The ten top clones hold more than 1.5% of the sample.

The V end loses 8 bases and the J end loses 3 bases, and a stretch of 10 bases separates them. CDR1 PRHDT and CDR2 FYEKMQ were looked up in the germline V gene (reference sequence). CDR3 length: 12 amino acids, cysteine to phenylalanine. The retained sequence is limited to the CDR3, 36 bases, with the frame set at the first base. Sequencing input: naive CD8+ T cells from PBMCs. The sample's cell subset or site, from its label and the paper: CD45RA+CCR7+. The sequence came from a man in his late teens or twenties in good health. Some clones in this sample may be carry-over from other donors' samples. The sequence joins TRBV13 to TRBJ2-5; the D gene is perhaps TRBD1, from 5 matching bases. The CDR3 here reads CASGQGEETQYF. DNA sequence: TGTGCCAGCGGGCAGGGTGAAGAGACCCAGTACTTC.